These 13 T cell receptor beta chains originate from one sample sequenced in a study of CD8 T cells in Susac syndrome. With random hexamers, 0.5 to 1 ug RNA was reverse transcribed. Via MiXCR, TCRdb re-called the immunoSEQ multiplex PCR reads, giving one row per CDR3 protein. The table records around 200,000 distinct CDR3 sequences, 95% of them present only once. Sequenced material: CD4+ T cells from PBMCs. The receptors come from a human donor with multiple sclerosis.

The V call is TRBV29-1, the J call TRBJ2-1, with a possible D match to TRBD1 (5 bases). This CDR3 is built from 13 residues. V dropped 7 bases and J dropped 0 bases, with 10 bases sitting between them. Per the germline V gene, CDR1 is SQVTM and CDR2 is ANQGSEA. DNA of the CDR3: TGCAGCGCCAGACAGAGCTCCTACAATGAGCAGTTCTTC. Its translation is CSARQSSYNEQFF.

This CDR3 is CSARDHGTASRNEQFF. In DNA, the CDR3 is TGCAGTGCTAGAGATCACGGGACTGCTTCTAGAAATGAGCAGTTCTTC. The chain is built from TRBV20-1 and TRBJ2-1, with D possibly TRBD2 on 6 matching bases. Germline V gene data show CDR1 as DFQATT and CDR2 as SNEGSKA (reference sequence). V dropped 0 bases and J dropped 7 bases, with 19 bases sitting between them. The CDR3 consists of 16 residues.

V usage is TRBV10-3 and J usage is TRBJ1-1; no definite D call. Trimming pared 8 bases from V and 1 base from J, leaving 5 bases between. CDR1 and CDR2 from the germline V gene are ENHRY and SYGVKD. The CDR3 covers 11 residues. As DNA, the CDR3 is TGTGCCATCGGGGAGAACACTGAAGCTTTCTTT. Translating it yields CAIGENTEAFF.

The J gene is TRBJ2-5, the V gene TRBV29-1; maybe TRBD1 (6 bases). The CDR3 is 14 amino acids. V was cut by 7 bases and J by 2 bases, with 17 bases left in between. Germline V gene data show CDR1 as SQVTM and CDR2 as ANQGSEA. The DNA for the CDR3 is TGCAGCGCGGCCGTTACAGGGAGACAAGAGACCCAGTACTTC. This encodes CSAAVTGRQETQYF.

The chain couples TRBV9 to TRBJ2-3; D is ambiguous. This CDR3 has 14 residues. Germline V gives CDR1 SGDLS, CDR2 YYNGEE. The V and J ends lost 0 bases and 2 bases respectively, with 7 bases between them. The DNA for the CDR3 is TGTGCCAGCAGCGTAGATCCTTACACAGATACGCAGTATTTT. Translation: CASSVDPYTDTQYF.

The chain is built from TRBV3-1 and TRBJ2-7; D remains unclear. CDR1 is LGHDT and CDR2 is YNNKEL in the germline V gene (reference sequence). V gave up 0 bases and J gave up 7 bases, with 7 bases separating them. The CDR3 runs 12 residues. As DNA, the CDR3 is TGTGCCAGCAGCCAAGATTTTGGAGAGCAGTACGTC. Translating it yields CASSQDFGEQYV.

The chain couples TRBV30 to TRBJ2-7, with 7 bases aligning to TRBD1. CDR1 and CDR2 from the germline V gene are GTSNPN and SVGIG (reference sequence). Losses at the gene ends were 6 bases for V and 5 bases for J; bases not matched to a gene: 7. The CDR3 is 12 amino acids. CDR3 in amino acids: CACIPGQHEQYV. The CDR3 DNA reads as TGTGCCTGCATCCCGGGACAGCACGAGCAGTACGTC.

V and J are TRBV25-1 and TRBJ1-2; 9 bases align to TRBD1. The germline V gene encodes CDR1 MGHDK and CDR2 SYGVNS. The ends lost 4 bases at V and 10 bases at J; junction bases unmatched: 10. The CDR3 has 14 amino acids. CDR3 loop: CASSGTGTGSVYTF. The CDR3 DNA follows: TGTGCCAGCAGTGGCACCGGGACAGGGAGTGTCTACACCTTC.

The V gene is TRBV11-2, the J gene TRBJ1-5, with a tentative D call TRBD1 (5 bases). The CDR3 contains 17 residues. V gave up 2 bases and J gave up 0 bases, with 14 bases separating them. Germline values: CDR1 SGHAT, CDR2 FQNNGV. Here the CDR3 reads CASSLTGGAYSNQPQHF. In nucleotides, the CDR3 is TGTGCCAGCAGCTTAACCGGGGGTGCCTATAGCAATCAGCCCCAGCATTTT.

Here the CDR3 DNA reads TGTGCCACCAGCCTGGGGAGCACAGATACGCAGTATTTT. It specifies CATSLGSTDTQYF. V is TRBV15 and J is TRBJ2-3; no clear D. Germline V gives CDR1 LNHNV, CDR2 YYDKDF (reference sequence). V was pared by 5 bases and J by 0 bases, with 6 bases between. This CDR3 has 13 amino acids.

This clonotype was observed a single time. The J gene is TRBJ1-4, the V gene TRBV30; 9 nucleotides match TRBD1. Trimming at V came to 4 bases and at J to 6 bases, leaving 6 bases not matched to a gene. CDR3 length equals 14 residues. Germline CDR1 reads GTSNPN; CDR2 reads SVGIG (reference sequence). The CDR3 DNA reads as TGTGCCTGGAACCGGGACAGGGCAGATGAAAAACTGTTTTTT. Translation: CAWNRDRADEKLFF.

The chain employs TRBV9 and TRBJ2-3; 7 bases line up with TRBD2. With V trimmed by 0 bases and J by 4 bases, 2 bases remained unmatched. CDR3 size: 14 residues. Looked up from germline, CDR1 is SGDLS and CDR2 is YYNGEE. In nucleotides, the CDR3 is TGTGCCAGCAGCGTAGCCGGGAGGCCAGATACGCAGTATTTT. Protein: CASSVAGRPDTQYF.

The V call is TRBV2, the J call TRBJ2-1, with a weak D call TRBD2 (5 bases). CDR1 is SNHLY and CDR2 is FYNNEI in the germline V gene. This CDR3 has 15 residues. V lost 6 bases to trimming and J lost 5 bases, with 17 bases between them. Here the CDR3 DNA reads TGTGCCAGCAGACAACAGACGGGGATTGACAATGAGCAGTTCTTC. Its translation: CASRQQTGIDNEQFF.